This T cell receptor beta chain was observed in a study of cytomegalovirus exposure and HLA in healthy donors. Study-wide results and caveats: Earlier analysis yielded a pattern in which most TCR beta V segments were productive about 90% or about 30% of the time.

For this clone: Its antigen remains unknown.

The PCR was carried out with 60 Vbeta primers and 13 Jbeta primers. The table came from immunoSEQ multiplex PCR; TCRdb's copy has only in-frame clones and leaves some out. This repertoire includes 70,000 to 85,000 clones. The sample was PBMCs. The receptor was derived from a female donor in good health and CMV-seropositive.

CDR3 nucleotides: TGTGCCAGCAGCGCGGGGGGATCTAGCACAGATACGCAGTATTTT. This sequence encodes CASSAGGSSTDTQYF. V gene TRBV9 combines with J gene TRBJ2-3, with TRBD2 matching over 7 bases. With 3 bases clipped from V and 0 bases from J, the junction kept 4 bases outside the gene matches. Per the germline V gene, CDR1 is SGDLS and CDR2 is YYNGEE. The CDR3 sequence is 15 residues long.